The rows below give T cell receptor beta chains drawn from one sample of a study of shared clonotypes between healthy human individuals. TCRdb's table, derived via immunoSEQ multiplex PCR, lists solely in-frame clones and lacks some. The sample contains around 500,000 clones, 81% of which appear only once. Material for sequencing was PBMCs. These receptor sequences come from a woman between 35 and 50 years old in good health. Some clones in this sample may be carry-over from other donors' samples. Both conserved end residues are part of each CDR3. D genes are given only for firm matches. The size field is filled for only some rows; it gives once, few, many or a size class.

v_call: TRBV5-1
clone_size: few
d_call: .
j_call: TRBJ2-7
cdr3_nt: TGCGCCAGCAGCTTGGCCGTAGGGCGGGAGCAGTACTTC
cdr3_aa: CASSLAVGREQYF

v_call: TRBV18
clone_size: .
d_call: .
j_call: TRBJ2-7
cdr3_nt: TGTGCCAGCTCATATAACAGGGAGCTCGAGCAGTACTTC
cdr3_aa: CASSYNRELEQYF

v_call: TRBV4-1
clone_size: .
d_call: TRBD1
j_call: TRBJ1-6
cdr3_nt: TGCGCCAGCAGCCAAGATAGGACAGGGGCGGGTTCACCCCTCCACTTT
cdr3_aa: CASSQDRTGAGSPLHF

v_call: TRBV27
clone_size: .
d_call: TRBD1
j_call: TRBJ1-1
cdr3_nt: TGTGCCAGCAGTTTCAGGGGGCCGTCTCCCCAAGCTTTCTTT
cdr3_aa: CASSFRGPSPQAFF

v_call: TRBV10-2
clone_size: .
d_call: .
j_call: TRBJ1-3
cdr3_nt: TGCGCCAGCAGTGAGCAGGGATATGCCATATATTTT
cdr3_aa: CASSEQGYAIYF

v_call: TRBV4-1
clone_size: .
d_call: TRBD2
j_call: TRBJ2-1
cdr3_nt: TGCGCCAGCAGCCAATGGGGGACTAGCGGGAGCGGATTTGGCTCCTACAATGAGCAGTTCTTC
cdr3_aa: CASSQWGTSGSGFGSYNEQFF

v_call: TRBV28
clone_size: .
d_call: TRBD2
j_call: TRBJ2-5
cdr3_nt: TGTGCCAGCAGTTTGGCGGGGGACTTTCAAGAGACCCAGTACTTC
cdr3_aa: CASSLAGDFQETQYF

v_call: TRBV2
clone_size: .
d_call: .
j_call: TRBJ1-5
cdr3_nt: TGTGCCAGCAGGCCTGATCTGGGGCCCCAGCATTTT
cdr3_aa: CASRPDLGPQHF

v_call: TRBV13
clone_size: .
d_call: TRBD2
j_call: TRBJ2-1
cdr3_nt: TGTGCCAGCAGCTTACGGTCTAGCGGGAGCTCCTACAATGAGCAGTTCTTC
cdr3_aa: CASSLRSSGSSYNEQFF

v_call: TRBV28
clone_size: few
d_call: .
j_call: TRBJ2-7
cdr3_nt: TGTGCCAGCACCGGCGCAAGTGGGTCCTACGAGCAGTACTTC
cdr3_aa: CASTGASGSYEQYF

v_call: TRBV28
clone_size: .
d_call: .
j_call: TRBJ2-7
cdr3_nt: TGTGCCAGCAGTTTATTTCGGGCAGCTTCCTACGAGCAGTACTTC
cdr3_aa: CASSLFRAASYEQYF

v_call: TRBV7-9
clone_size: .
d_call: .
j_call: TRBJ2-6
cdr3_nt: TGTGCCAGCAGCTTAGCTGAGGAAGGCTCTGGGGCCAACGTCCTGACTTTC
cdr3_aa: CASSLAEEGSGANVLTF

v_call: TRBV10-2
clone_size: .
d_call: TRBD1
j_call: TRBJ2-7
cdr3_nt: TGCGCCAGCAGTGAGCGACAGGGGGCGTACGAGCAGTACTTC
cdr3_aa: CASSERQGAYEQYF

v_call: TRBV19
clone_size: .
d_call: .
j_call: TRBJ2-7
cdr3_nt: TGTGCCAGTAGAAGGGCAGGGCACTACGAGCAGTACTTC
cdr3_aa: CASRRAGHYEQYF

v_call: TRBV28
clone_size: .
d_call: .
j_call: TRBJ1-1
cdr3_nt: TGTGCCAGCAGTTTGCCGAGGGGAAACACTGAAGCTTTCTTT
cdr3_aa: CASSLPRGNTEAFF